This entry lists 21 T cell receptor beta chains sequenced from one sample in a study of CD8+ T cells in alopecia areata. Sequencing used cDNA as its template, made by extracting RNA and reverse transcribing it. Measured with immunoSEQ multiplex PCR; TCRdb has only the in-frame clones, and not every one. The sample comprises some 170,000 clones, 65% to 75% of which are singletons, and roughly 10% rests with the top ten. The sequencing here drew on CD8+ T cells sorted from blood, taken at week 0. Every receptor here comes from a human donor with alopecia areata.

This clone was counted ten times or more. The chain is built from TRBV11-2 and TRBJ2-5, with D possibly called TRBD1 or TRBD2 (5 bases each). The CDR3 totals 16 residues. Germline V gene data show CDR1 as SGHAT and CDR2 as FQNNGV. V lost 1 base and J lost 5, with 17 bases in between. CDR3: CASSLGRPWGGETQYF. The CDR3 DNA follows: TGTGCCAGCAGCTTAGGGCGGCCCTGGGGCGGGGAGACCCAGTACTTC.

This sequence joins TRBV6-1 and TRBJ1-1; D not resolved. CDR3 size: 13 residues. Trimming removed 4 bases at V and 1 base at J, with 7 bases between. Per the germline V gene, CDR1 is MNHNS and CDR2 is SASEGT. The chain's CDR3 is CASSVRQNTEAFF. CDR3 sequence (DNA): TGTGCCAGCAGTGTGCGACAGAACACTGAAGCTTTCTTT.

CDR3 sequence reads: CASSAGTGDYYGYTF. DNA for the CDR3: TGTGCCAGCAGCGCCGGGACAGGGGATTACTATGGCTACACCTTC. The chain uses TRBV9 and TRBJ1-2, with TRBD1 identical over 10 bases. Germline V lookup: CDR1 SGDLS, CDR2 YYNGEE. The junction had 5 bases not matched to a gene; V was cut back by 3 bases and J by 3 bases. CDR3 length: 15 amino acids.

The CDR3 sequence is CASRRKPWRLNTEAFF. The CDR3 coding sequence is TGTGCCAGCAGACGCAAGCCGTGGAGACTGAACACTGAAGCTTTCTTT. The rearrangement joins TRBV25-1 to TRBJ1-1, with D unresolved. The germline V gene encodes CDR1 MGHDK and CDR2 SYGVNS. CDR3 length: 16 amino acids. V lost 6 bases, J lost 0 bases, and 17 bases lay in between.

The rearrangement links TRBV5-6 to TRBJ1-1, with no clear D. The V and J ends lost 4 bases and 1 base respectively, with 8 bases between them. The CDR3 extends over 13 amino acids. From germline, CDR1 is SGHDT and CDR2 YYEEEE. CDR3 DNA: TGTGCCAGCAGCCCACCCGAGAACACTGAAGCTTTCTTT. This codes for CASSPPENTEAFF.

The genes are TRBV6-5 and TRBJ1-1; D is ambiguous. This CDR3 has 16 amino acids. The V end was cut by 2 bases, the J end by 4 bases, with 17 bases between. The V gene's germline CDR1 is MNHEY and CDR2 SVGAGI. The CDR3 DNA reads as TGTGCCAGCAGTTACCTCCGGCAGGCCGAGGGCACTGAAGCTTTCTTT. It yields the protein CASSYLRQAEGTEAFF.

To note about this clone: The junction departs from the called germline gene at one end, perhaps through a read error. CDR3 sequence (DNA): TGTGCCAGCAGGGACAGTTTCCAAGAGAGCCAGTACTTC. Residues: CASRDSFQESQYF. V gene TRBV5-6 combines with J gene TRBJ2-5; D is perhaps TRBD1 (6 bases). Germline loops: CDR1 SGHDT, CDR2 YYEEEE. This CDR3 is built from 13 residues.

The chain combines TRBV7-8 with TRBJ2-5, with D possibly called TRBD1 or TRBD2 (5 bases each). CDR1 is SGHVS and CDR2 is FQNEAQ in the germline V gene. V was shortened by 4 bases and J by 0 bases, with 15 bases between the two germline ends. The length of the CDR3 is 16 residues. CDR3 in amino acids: CASSWGSQAYQETQYF. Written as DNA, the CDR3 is TGTGCCAGCAGCTGGGGGTCGCAAGCCTACCAAGAGACCCAGTACTTC. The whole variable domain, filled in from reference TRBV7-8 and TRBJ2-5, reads GAGVSQSPRYKVAKRGQDVALRCDPISGHVSLFWYQQALGQGPEFLTYFQNEAQLDKSGLPSDRFFAERPEGSVSTLKIQRTQQEDSAVYLCASSWGSQAYQETQYFGPGTRLLVL.

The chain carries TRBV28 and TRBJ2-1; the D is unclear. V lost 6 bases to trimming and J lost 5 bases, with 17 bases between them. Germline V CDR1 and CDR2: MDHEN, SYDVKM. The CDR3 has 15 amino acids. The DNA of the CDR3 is TGTGCCAGCAGCCTAAAGCTCGAACTAAACAATGAGCAGTTCTTC. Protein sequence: CASSLKLELNNEQFF.

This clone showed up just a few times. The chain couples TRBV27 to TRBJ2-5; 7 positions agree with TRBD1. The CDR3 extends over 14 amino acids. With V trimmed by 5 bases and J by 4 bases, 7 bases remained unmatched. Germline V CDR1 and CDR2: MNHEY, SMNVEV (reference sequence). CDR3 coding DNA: TGTGCCAGCAGTCCGCCCGACAGGGTAGAGACCCAGTACTTC. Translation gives CASSPPDRVETQYF.

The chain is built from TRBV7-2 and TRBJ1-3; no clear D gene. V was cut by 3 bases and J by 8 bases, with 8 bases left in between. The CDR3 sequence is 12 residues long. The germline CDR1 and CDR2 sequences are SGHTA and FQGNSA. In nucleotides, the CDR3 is TGTGCCAGCAGCTTGTGGGAGGACACCATATATTTT. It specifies CASSLWEDTIYF.

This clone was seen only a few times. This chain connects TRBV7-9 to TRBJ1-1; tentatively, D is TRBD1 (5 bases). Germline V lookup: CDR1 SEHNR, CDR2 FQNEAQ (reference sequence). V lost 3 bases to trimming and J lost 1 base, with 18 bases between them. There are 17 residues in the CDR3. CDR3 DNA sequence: TGTGCCAGCAGCTTTAGCGGGGCGGGACGGGAGAACACTGAAGCTTTCTTT. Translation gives CASSFSGAGRENTEAFF.

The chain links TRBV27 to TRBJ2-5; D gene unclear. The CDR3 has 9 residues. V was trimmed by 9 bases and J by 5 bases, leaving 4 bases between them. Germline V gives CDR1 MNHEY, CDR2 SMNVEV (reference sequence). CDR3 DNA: TGTGCCAGGTGGGAGACCCAGTACTTC. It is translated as CARWETQYF.

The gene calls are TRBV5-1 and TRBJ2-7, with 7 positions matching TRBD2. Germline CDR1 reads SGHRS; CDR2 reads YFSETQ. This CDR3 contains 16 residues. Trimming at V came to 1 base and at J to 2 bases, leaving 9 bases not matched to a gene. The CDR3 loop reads CASSLFGGRVTYEQYF. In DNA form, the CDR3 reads TGCGCCAGCAGCTTGTTTGGGGGGAGGGTCACCTACGAGCAGTACTTC.

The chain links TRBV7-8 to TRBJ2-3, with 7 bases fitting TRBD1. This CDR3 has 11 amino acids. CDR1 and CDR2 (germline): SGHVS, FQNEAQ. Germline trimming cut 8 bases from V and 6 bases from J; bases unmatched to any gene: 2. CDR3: CASRRGDTQYF. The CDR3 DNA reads TGTGCCAGCCGCAGGGGGGATACGCAGTATTTT.

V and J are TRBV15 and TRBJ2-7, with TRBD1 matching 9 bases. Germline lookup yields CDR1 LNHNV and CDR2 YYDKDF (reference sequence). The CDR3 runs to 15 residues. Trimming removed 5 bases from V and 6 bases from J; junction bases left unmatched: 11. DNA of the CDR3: TGTGCCACCAGCCGGGGACAGGGCGGCGAGCGCGAGCAGTACTTC. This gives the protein CATSRGQGGEREQYF. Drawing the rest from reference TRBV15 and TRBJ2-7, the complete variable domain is DAMVIQNPRYQVTQFGKPVTLSCSQTLNHNVMYWYQQKSSQAPKLLFHYYDKDFNNEADTPDNFQSRRPNTSFCFLDIRSPGLGDTAMYLCATSRGQGGEREQYFGPGTRLTVT.

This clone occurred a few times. CDR3 nucleotide sequence: TGTGCCAGCAATTCCGGGAGGGAGCTGTTTTTT. It yields the protein CASNSGRELFF. The chain uses TRBV6-5 and TRBJ2-2; maybe TRBD2 (5 bases). V shed 7 bases and J shed 9 bases, with 9 bases lying between them. The CDR3 sequence is 11 residues long. Per germline, CDR1 MNHEY and CDR2 SVGAGI.

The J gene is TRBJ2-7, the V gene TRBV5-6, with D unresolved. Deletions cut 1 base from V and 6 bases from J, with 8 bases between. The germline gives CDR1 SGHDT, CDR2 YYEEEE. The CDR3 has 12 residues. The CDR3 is CASSLLAGEQYF. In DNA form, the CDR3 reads TGTGCCAGCAGCTTGTTAGCCGGCGAGCAGTACTTC.

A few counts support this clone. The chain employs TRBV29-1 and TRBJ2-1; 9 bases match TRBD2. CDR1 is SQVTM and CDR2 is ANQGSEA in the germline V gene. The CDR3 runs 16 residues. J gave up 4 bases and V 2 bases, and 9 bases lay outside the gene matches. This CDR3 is CSVEPTISGGYNEQFF. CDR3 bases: TGCAGCGTTGAACCCACTATTAGCGGGGGATACAATGAGCAGTTCTTC.

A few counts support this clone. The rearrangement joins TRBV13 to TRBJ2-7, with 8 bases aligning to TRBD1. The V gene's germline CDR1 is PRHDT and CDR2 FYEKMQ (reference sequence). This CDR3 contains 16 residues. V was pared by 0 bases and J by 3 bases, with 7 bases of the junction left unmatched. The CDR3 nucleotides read TGTGCCAGCAGCTTAGGGGAGGGACAGGCCTACTACGAGCAGTACTTC. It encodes CASSLGEGQAYYEQYF.

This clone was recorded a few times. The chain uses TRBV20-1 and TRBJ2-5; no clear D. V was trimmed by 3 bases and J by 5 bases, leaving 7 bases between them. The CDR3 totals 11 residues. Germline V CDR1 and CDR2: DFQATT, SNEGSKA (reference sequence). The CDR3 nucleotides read TGCAGTGCTAGGCCAGACGAGACCCAGTACTTC. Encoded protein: CSARPDETQYF.